Listed below are T cell receptor beta chains from one sample, sequenced in a study of blood T cell repertoires in COVID-19. TCRdb's copy holds only in-frame clones and misses some; the assay was immunoSEQ multiplex PCR. The sample lists 130,000 to 150,000 clones, 87% seen once, with roughly two fifths in the top ten. Material: peripheral blood. The receptors derive from a man between 45 and 60 years old who had recovered from COVID-19. CDR3s include the opening cysteine and the closing phenylalanine or tryptophan. A D gene is named only where the DNA matches it firmly.

V,J,length,D,CDR3
TRBV14,TRBJ2-2,16,TRBD1,CASSSTRTGRAGELFF
TRBV6-4,TRBJ1-5,16,TRBD1,CASSDSMDRGRQPQHF
TRBV2,TRBJ1-4,12,TRBD1,CASRGPGQSYIF
TRBV30,TRBJ1-1,12,.,CAWGHLNTEAFF
TRBV6-2/TRBV6-3,TRBJ2-7,15,TRBD1,CASSYWTGYSYEQYF
TRBV10-3,TRBJ2-2,17,TRBD2,CAISESRGDFNTGELFF
TRBV7-2,TRBJ1-6,15,TRBD1,CASSHGQGVRSPLHF
TRBV7-2,TRBJ2-2,16,.,CASSLVGGANTGELFF
TRBV18,TRBJ1-1,15,.,CASSPAPAGNTEAFF
TRBV27,TRBJ2-7,15,.,CASSLRDTSSYEQYF
TRBV19,TRBJ2-4,15,.,CASRDSLLAKNIQYF
TRBV19,TRBJ1-6,16,TRBD1,CASSAQTGAYNSPLHF
TRBV5-5,TRBJ1-3,16,.,CASSSQPQGSGNTIYF
TRBV4-3,TRBJ2-1,16,TRBD2,CASSQSGLASYNEQFF
TRBV7-8,TRBJ2-5,13,TRBD1,CASSLGTEETQYF
TRBV7-2,TRBJ2-2,16,.,CASSLGGGGDTGELFF
TRBV5-4,TRBJ2-7,16,TRBD2,CASSPKGLAGAYEQYF
TRBV6-4,TRBJ2-2,13,.,CASSSANTGELFF
TRBV6-1,TRBJ1-5,17,.,CASSVETEFYSNQPQHF
TRBV4-1,TRBJ2-1,18,TRBD2,CASSRGLAGGRAYNEQFF
TRBV9,TRBJ2-2,16,.,CASSLGLSGNTGELFF
TRBV11-2,TRBJ2-7,14,TRBD1,CASSLVGTVREQYF
TRBV19,TRBJ2-1,13,.,CASSAAVYNEQFF
TRBV3-1/TRBV3-2,TRBJ2-1,13,.,CASSQDKGNEQFF
TRBV18,TRBJ1-3,15,TRBD1,CASSETGDSGNTIYF
TRBV5-4,TRBJ2-5,17,TRBD1,CASSLVGQGGRRETQYF
TRBV7-8,TRBJ1-4,15,.,CASTLRAGTNEKLFF
TRBV28,TRBJ2-2,16,.,CASSFRTVLNTGELFF
TRBV2,TRBJ1-5,16,.,CASSKDSLIGNQPQHF
TRBV14,TRBJ1-1,14,.,CASSPIGGRTEAFF
TRBV10-1,TRBJ1-3,18,.,CASSGGSRGYMDGNTIYF
TRBV5-6,TRBJ2-3,15,TRBD1,CASSSGTGSTDTQYF